The clone carrying this T cell receptor (beta chain) was counted many times. Its antigen is not known. Unique molecular identifier tags were affixed to discrete cDNA molecules. MiXCR was run by TCRdb on the 5' RACE reads, yielding one entry per CDR3 protein. The sample includes some 46,000 distinct CDR3 sequences, roughly 6.2% of them seen just once. This sample was included in a study of early T cells in non-severe SARS-CoV-2 infection. Study background: Chains were not paired, and sequencing was done on bulk RNA from unsorted whole blood. General study results and limits: There was a bias toward anti-spike CD8 responses in VDJdb matching, which missed private and CD4 specificities.

CDR1 is MNHEY, CDR2 SVGAGI, per germline. CDR3 length: 13 amino acids. V was trimmed by 7 bases and J by 0 bases, leaving 7 bases between them. V is TRBV6-5 and J is TRBJ2-1, with D unresolved. Sequenced input: whole blood. The receptor was isolated from an adult who was a healthcare worker with PCR-confirmed SARS-CoV-2 infection or an uninfected control (not recorded which). CDR3 protein: CASKQSSYNEQFF. DNA of the CDR3: TGTGCCAGCAAACAGAGCTCCTACAATGAGCAGTTCTTC.